The TCR beta chain described here comes from a study of T cell repertoires in aging, cancer and after chemotherapy. Regarding the study as a whole: Untreated cancer patients had significantly lower blood TCR diversity than age-matched healthy donors. Immunological memory after chemotherapy cannot be judged from the repertoire data. In healthy donors, age-related TCR diversity loss mainly reflected lost richness. Rebound thymic output was suggested by rising median generation probability during chemotherapy in each cancer cohort.

V gave up 6 bases and J gave up 2 bases, with 14 bases separating them. Germline CDR1 MDHEN, CDR2 SYDVKM. CDR3 length: 16 amino acids. Multiplex touch-down PCR with TRB-A/B primers amplified rearranged V-D-J TRB sequences. TCRdb used MiXCR to reprocess the multiplex PCR reads, holding one entry per CDR3 protein. Of some 2,500 distinct CDR3 sequences listed, under 25% were seen once; the top ten hold 12%. The template was genomic DNA from peripheral blood, not RNA. In the case of this clonotype: Its cognate antigen is unknown.

The sequence came from a human donor in good health. The chain joins TRBV28 to TRBJ1-6, with D possibly matching TRBD1 (5 bases). The source material was blood. CDR3 amino acids: CASSSAGNPYNSPLHF. CDR3 bases: TGTGCCAGCAGCTCAGCAGGGAACCCCTATAATTCACCCCTCCACTTT.